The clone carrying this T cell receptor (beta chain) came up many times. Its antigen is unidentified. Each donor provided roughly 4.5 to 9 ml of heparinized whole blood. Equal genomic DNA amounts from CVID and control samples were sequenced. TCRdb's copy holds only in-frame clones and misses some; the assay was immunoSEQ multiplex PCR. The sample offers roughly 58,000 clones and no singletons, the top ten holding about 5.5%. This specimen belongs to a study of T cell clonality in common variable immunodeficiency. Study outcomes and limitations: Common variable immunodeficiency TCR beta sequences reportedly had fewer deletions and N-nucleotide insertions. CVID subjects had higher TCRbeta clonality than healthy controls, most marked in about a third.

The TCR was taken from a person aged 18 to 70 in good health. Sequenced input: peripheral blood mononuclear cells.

CDR3 DNA (partial): TGTGCCAGCAGCTTGGAGCTAGCGAGTACCTACGAG. Residues: CASSLELASTYE. The entire CDR3 protein reads CASSLELASTYEQYF. The chain recombines TRBV5-4 with TRBJ2-7, with D perhaps TRBD2 (6 bases). The CDR3 end lies 3 residues beyond the end of the read and is filled in from the germline J gene. The germline gives CDR1 SGHNT, CDR2 YYREEE (reference sequence). The CDR3 runs 15 residues. Trimming took off 0 bases at V and 2 bases at J, with 12 bases between the two ends.